This TCR beta chain was identified in a study of cytomegalovirus exposure and HLA in healthy donors. Study background: The platform used for the approximately 130 validation repertoires matched that of the 666 first-cohort repertoires, a later analysis reported.

The CDR3 consists of 15 residues. CDR1 and CDR2 (germline): SGHRS, YFSETQ. V was clipped by 1 base and J by 5 bases; unmatched bases: 6. Sequencing used immunoSEQ multiplex PCR; TCRdb keeps in-frame clones, though not all of them. The sample includes some 98,000 clones, about 90% of them seen just once. Study observations and caveats: Specificity of a few CMV-associated chains for CMV antigens was verified in vitro. High sensitivity and specificity were reportedly achieved when the classifier diagnosed cytomegalovirus status.

Concerning this clone itself: Its target is not known.

The rearrangement uses TRBV5-1 and TRBJ2-1, with 7 bases fitting TRBD2. The sample consisted of PBMCs. The receptor comes from a man younger than 35 in good health and CMV-seropositive. CDR3 loop: CASSLPGLADNEQFF. CDR3 DNA: TGCGCCAGCAGCTTGCCCGGGCTAGCGGACAATGAGCAGTTCTTC.